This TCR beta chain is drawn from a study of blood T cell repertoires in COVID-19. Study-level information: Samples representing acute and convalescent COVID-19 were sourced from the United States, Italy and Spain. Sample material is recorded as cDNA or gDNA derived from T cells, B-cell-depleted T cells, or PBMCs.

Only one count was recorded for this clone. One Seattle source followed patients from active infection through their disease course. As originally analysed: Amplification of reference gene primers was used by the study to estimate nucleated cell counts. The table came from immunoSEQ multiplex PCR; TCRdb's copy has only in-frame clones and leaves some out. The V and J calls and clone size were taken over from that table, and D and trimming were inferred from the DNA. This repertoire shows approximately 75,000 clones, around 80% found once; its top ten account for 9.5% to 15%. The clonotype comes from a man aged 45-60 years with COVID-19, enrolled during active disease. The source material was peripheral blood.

The CDR3 sequence: CAIPTGGGDGYTF. CDR3 in DNA: TGTGCCATCCCCACCGGTGGAGGAGATGGCTACACCTTC. The V call is TRBV10-3, the J call TRBJ1-2; D is ambiguous. CDR1 and CDR2 from the germline V gene are ENHRY and SYGVKD. Trimming stripped 8 bases from V and 6 bases from J, with 16 bases between. The CDR3 consists of 13 residues.